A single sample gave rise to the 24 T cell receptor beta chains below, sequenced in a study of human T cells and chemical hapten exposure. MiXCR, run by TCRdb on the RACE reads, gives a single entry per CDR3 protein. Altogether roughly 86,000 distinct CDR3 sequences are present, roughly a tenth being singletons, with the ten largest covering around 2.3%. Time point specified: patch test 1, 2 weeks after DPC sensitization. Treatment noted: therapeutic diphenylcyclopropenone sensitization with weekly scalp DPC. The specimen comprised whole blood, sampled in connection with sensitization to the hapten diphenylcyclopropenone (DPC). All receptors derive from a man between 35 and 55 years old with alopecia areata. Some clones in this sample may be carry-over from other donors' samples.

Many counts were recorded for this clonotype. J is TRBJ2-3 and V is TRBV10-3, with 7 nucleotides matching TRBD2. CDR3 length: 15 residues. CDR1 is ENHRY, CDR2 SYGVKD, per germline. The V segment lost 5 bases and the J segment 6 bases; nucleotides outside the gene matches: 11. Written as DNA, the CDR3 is TGTGCCATCAGTATCGGCGGGAGCGTCACCGATACGCAGTATTTT. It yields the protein CAISIGGSVTDTQYF.

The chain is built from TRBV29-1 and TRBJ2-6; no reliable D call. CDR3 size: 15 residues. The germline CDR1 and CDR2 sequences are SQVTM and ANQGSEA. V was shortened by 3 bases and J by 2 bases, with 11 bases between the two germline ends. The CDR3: CSVDAGAAGANVLTF. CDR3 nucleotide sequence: TGCAGCGTTGATGCCGGAGCTGCTGGGGCCAACGTCCTGACTTTC.

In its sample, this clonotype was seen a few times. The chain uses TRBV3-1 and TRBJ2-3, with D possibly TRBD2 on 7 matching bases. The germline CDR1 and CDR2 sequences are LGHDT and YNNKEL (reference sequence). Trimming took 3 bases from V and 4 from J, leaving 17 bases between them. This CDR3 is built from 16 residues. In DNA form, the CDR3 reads TGTGCCAGCAGCCATGGAGGGGGAGGGCCTTCAGATACGCAGTATTTT. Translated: CASSHGGGGPSDTQYF.

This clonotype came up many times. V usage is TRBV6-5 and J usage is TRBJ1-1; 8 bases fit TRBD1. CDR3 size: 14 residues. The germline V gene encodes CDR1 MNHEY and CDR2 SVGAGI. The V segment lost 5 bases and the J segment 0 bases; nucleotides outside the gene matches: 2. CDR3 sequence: CASSVDRVNTEAFF. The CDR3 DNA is TGTGCCAGCAGTGTGGACAGGGTGAACACTGAAGCTTTCTTT.

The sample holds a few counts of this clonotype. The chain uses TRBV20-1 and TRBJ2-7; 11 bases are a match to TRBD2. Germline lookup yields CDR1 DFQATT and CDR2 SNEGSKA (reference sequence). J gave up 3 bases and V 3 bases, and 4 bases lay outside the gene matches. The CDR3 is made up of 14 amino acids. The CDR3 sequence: CSARPGLADYEQYF. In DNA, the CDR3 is TGCAGTGCTAGGCCGGGACTAGCGGACTACGAGCAGTACTTC.

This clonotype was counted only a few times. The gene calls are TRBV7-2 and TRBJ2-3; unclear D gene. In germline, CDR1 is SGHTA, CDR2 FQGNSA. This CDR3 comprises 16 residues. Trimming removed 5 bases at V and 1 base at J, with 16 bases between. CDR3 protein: CASSRPPGWGTDTQYF. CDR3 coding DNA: TGTGCCAGCAGCCGTCCCCCCGGTTGGGGCACAGATACGCAGTATTTT.

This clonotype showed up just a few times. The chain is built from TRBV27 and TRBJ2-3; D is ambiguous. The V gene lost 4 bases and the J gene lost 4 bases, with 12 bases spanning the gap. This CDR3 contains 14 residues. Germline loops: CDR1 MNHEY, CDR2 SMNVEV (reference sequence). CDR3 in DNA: TGTGCCAGCAGTTGGGCCTCAGACTCAGATACGCAGTATTTT. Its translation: CASSWASDSDTQYF.

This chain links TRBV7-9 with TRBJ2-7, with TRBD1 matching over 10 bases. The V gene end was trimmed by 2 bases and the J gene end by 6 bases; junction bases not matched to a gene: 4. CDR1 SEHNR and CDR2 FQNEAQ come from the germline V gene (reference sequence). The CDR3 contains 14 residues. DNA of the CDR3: TGTGCCAGCAGCTTAAGACAGGGGGCTGGCGAGCAGTACGTC. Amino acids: CASSLRQGAGEQYV.

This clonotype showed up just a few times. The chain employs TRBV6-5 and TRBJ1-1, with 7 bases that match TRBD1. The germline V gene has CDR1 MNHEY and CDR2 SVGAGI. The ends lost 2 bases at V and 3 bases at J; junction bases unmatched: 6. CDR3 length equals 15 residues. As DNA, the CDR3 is TGTGCCAGCAGTTACCGAAGCACAGGGGACACTGAAGCTTTCTTT. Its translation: CASSYRSTGDTEAFF.

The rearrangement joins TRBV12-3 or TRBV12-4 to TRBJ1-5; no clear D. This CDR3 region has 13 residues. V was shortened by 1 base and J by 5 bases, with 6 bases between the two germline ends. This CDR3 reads CASSLGGHQPQHF. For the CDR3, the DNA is TGTGCCAGCAGTTTAGGAGGACATCAGCCCCAGCATTTT.

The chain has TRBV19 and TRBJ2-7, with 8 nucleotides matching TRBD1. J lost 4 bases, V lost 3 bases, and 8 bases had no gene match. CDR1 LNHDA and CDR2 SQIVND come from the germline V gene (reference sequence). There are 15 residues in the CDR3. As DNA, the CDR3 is TGTGCCAGTAGTATGGAGGCAGGGGGCACGTACGAGCAGTACTTC. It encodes CASSMEAGGTYEQYF. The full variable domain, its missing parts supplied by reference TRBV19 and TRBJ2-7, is DGGITQSPKYLFRKEGQNVTLSCEQNLNHDAMYWYRQDPGQGLRLIYYSQIVNDFQKGDIAEGYSVSREKKESFPLTVTSAQKNPTAFYLCASSMEAGGTYEQYFGPGTRLTVT.

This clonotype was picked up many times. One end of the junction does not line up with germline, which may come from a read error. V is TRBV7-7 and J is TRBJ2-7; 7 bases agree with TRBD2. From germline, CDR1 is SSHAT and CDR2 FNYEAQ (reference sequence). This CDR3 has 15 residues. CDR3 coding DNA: TGTGCTAGCAGCCCGGGAGTAGCGGGCTTTTACGAGCAGTACTTC. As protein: CASSPGVAGFYEQYF.

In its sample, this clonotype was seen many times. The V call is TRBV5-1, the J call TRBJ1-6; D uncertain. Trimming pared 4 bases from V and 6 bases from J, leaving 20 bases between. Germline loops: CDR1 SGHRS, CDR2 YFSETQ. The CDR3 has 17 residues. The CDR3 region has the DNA TGCGCCAGCAGCCCCAATCGGGTGGGTGGTGGTAATTCACCCCTCCACTTT. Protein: CASSPNRVGGGNSPLHF.

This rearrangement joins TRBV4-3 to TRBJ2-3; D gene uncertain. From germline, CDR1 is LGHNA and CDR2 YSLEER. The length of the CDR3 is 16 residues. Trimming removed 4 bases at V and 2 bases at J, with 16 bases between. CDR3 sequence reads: CASSPRFSGYTDTQYF. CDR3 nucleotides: TGCGCCAGCAGCCCAAGATTTTCCGGGTACACAGATACGCAGTATTTT.

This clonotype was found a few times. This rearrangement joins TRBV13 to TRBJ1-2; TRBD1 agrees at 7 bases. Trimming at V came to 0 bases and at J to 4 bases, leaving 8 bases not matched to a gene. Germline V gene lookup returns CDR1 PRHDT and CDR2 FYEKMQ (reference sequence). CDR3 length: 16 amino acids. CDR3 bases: TGTGCCAGCAGCTTAGGGGCTACAGGGGTGGCCTATGGCTACACCTTC. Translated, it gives CASSLGATGVAYGYTF. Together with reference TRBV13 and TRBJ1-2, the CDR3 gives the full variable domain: AAGVIQSPRHLIKEKRETATLKCYPIPRHDTVYWYQQGPGQDPQFLISFYEKMQSDKGSIPDRFSAQQFSDYHSELNMSSLELGDSALYFCASSLGATGVAYGYTFGSGTRLTVV.

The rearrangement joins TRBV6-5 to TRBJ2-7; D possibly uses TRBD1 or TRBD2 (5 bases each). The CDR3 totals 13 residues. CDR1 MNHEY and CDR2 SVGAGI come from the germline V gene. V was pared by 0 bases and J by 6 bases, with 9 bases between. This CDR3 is CASSYSWGREQYF. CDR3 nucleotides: TGTGCCAGCAGTTACTCGTGGGGACGCGAGCAGTACTTC.

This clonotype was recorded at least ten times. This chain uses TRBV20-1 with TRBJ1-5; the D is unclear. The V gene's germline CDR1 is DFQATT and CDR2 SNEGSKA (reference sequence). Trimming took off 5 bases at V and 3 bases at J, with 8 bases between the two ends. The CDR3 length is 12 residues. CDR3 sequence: CSAGDTNQPQHF. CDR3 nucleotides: TGCAGTGCTGGGGATACCAATCAGCCCCAGCATTTT.

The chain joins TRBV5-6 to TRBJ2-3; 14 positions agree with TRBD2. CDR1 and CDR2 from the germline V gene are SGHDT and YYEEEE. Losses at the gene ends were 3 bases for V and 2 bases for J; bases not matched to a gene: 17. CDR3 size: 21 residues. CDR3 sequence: CASSSPTARLAGGAYTDTQYF. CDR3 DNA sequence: TGTGCCAGCAGCTCCCCTACGGCGCGACTAGCGGGAGGGGCGTACACAGATACGCAGTATTTT.

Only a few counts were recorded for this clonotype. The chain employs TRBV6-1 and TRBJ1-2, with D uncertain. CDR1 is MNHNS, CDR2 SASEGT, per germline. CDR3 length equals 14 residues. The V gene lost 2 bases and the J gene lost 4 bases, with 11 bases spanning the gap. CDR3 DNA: TGTGCCAGCAGTGAATCCTGGACCAGCTATGGCTACACCTTC. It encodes CASSESWTSYGYTF.

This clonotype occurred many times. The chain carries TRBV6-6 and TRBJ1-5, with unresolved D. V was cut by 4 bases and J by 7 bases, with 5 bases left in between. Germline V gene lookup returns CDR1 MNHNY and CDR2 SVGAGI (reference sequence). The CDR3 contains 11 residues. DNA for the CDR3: TGTGCCAGCAGTTCATGGCAGCCCCAGCATTTT. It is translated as CASSSWQPQHF.

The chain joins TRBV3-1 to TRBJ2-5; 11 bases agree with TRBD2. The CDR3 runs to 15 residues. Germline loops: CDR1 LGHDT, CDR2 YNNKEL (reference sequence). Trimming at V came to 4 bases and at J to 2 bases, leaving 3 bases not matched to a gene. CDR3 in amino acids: CASSPGTSGQETQYF. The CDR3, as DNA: TGTGCCAGCAGCCCTGGGACTAGCGGTCAAGAGACCCAGTACTTC.

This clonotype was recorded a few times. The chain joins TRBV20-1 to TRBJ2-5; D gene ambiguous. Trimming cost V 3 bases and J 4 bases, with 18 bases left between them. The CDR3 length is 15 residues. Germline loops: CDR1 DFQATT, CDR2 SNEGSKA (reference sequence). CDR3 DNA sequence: TGCAGTGCTAGGGGCCACGTGGGGTCCCCAGAGACCCAGTACTTC. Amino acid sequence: CSARGHVGSPETQYF.

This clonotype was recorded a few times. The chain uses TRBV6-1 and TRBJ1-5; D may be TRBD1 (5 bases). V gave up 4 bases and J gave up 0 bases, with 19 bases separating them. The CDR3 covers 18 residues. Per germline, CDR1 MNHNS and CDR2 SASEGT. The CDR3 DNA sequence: TGTGCCAGCAGTGGACCTGGGACGGCGGCGGGTAGCAATCAGCCCCAGCATTTT. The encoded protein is CASSGPGTAAGSNQPQHF.

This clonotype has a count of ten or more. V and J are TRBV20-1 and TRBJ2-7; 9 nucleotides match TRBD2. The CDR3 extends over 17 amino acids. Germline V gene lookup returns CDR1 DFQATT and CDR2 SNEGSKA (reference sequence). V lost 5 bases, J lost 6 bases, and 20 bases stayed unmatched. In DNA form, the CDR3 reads TGCAGTGCTCCCCCAGGCGGGAGGGCCCTCGGTTTGGGCGAGCAGTACTTC. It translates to CSAPPGGRALGLGEQYF.